The 15 T cell receptor beta chains below come from one sample, sequenced in a study of cytomegalovirus exposure and HLA in healthy donors (dated by TCRdb to about 2017). Library preparation used the immunoSEQ multiplex PCR assay. The multiplex PCR relied on a mix of 60 forward primers for TCR Vbeta segments and 13 reverse primers for TCR Jbeta segments. Sourced from immuneACCESS, this table was stored by TCRdb with only in-frame sequences that have V and J called. A share of the clones is absent; for the studies checked, an unresolved V gene accounts for under half, and the remainder has no known explanation. Present in this sample are 130,000 or so clones, approximately 8.8% of which were seen just once. The top ten constitute 5.5% of the sample. The sequenced material came from PBMCs. These receptors were obtained from a man aged 35 to 55 in good health and CMV-seronegative.

This clone was counted a few times. The gene calls are TRBV7-8 and TRBJ2-3; 9 positions match TRBD2. Trimming took 5 bases from V and 0 from J; bases not matched to a gene: 12. CDR3 length equals 18 residues. Germline-derived CDR1 and CDR2 are SGHVS and FQNEAQ. Written as DNA, the CDR3 is TGTGCCAGCAGCCAGATCGGACTAGCGCTTTTTAGCACAGATACGCAGTATTTT. As protein: CASSQIGLALFSTDTQYF.

This clone was found a few times. This chain links TRBV27 with TRBJ2-5, with D perhaps matching TRBD2 (7 bases). Trimming stripped 5 bases from V and 7 bases from J, with 17 bases between. CDR3 length equals 14 residues. CDR1 MNHEY and CDR2 SMNVEV come from the germline V gene (reference sequence). Here the CDR3 reads CASSNAGAGGTQYF. The CDR3 nucleotides are TGTGCCAGCAGTAACGCGGGGGCCGGTGGGACCCAGTACTTC.

This sequence joins TRBV13 and TRBJ2-5; TRBD1 aligns across 9 bases. Germline CDR1 PRHDT, CDR2 FYEKMQ (reference sequence). Trimming at V came to 5 bases and at J to 5 bases, leaving 9 bases not matched to a gene. This CDR3 spans 15 amino acids. CDR3 bases: TGTGCCAGCAGCCCGGGACAGGGAACGCTTGAGACCCAGTACTTC. Protein sequence: CASSPGQGTLETQYF.

This chain uses TRBV28 with TRBJ2-2, with D possibly TRBD1 on 6 matching bases. Germline V gives CDR1 MDHEN, CDR2 SYDVKM. Trimming pared 3 bases from V and 0 bases from J, leaving 11 bases between. The CDR3 has 16 residues. The CDR3 DNA reads as TGTGCCAGCAGTTTTGTCCAGGGGTCGAACACCGGGGAGCTGTTTTTT. Residues: CASSFVQGSNTGELFF.

The chain has TRBV2 and TRBJ1-5; TRBD1 aligns across 8 bases. The length of the CDR3 is 15 residues. Germline-derived CDR1 and CDR2 are SNHLY and FYNNEI. Losses at the gene ends were 3 bases for V and 7 bases for J; bases not matched to a gene: 8. CDR3 nucleotides: TGTGCCAGCAGTGAGAGGACAGGGCGGGAGCAGCCCCAGCATTTT. This encodes CASSERTGREQPQHF. Full variable domain (remainder filled in from reference TRBV2 and TRBJ1-5): EPEVTQTPSHQVTQMGQEVILRCVPISNHLYFYWYRQILGQKVEFLVSFYNNEISEKSEIFDDQFSVERPDGSNFTLKIRSTKLEDSAMYFCASSERTGREQPQHFGDGTRLSIL.

The sample holds a few counts of this clone. The chain couples TRBV4-2 to TRBJ1-5; D is ambiguous. Germline CDR1 reads LGHNA; CDR2 reads YNFKEQ. This CDR3 has 12 residues. Trimming took 1 base from V and 5 from J, leaving 3 bases between them. The CDR3 nucleotides read TGTGCCAGCAGCCAAGCGGATCAGCCCCAGCATTTT. Its protein product is CASSQADQPQHF.

This clone has more than one count but fewer than ten. The chain couples TRBV7-6 to TRBJ2-2, with D unresolved. This CDR3 has 12 amino acids. Germline CDR1 SGHVS, CDR2 FNYEAQ. The V gene lost 1 base and the J gene lost 6 bases, with 3 bases spanning the gap. The CDR3 coding sequence is TGTGCCAGCAGCTTAGGGCCCGGGGAGCTGTTTTTT. This translates into CASSLGPGELFF.

The J gene is TRBJ1-1, the V gene TRBV6-5; no clear D. Per germline, CDR1 MNHEY and CDR2 SVGAGI. With 8 bases removed from V and 2 bases from J, the gap between germline ends came to 12 bases. The CDR3 contains 13 residues. The CDR3 here is CASSFDKNTEAFF. DNA of the CDR3: TGTGCCAGCTCCTTTGACAAAAACACTGAAGCTTTCTTT.

The CDR3 DNA is TGCGCCAGCGGGACAGGGGTCGCCGGGGAGCTGTTTTTT. Translation gives CASGTGVAGELFF. V is TRBV10-1 and J is TRBJ2-2, with 10 positions matching TRBD1. Germline CDR1 reads WNHNN; CDR2 reads SYGVQD (reference sequence). J lost 6 bases, V lost 8 bases, and 3 bases had no gene match. This CDR3 has 13 amino acids.

The CDR3 is CASSVTTSGGELFF. The CDR3 region has the DNA TGTGCCAGCAGCGTCACCACTAGCGGGGGTGAGCTGTTTTTT. This chain links TRBV9 with TRBJ2-2; 11 bases are a match to TRBD2. This CDR3 comprises 14 residues. Germline-derived CDR1 and CDR2 are SGDLS and YYNGEE. V trimming: 2 bases; J trimming: 11 bases; junction bases outside the gene matches: 5.

The V gene is TRBV5-4, the J gene TRBJ2-3, with 13 bases lining up with TRBD2. From germline, CDR1 is SGHNT and CDR2 YYREEE (reference sequence). V lost 4 bases, J lost 2 bases, and 7 bases stayed unmatched. The CDR3 is 17 amino acids. This CDR3 reads CASSMGLAGTFTDTQYF. CDR3 in DNA: TGTGCCAGCAGCATGGGACTAGCGGGGACGTTCACAGATACGCAGTATTTT.

This clone was counted a few times. The rearrangement joins TRBV7-8 to TRBJ1-4; D not resolved. Trimming cost V 6 bases and J 6 bases, with 11 bases left between them. The CDR3 has 13 residues. CDR1 is SGHVS, CDR2 FQNEAQ, per germline. CDR3 coding DNA: TGTGCCAGCAGTTCCGACAACTATGAAAAACTGTTTTTT. Protein sequence: CASSSDNYEKLFF. Looking up the rest from reference TRBV7-8 and TRBJ1-4 gives the full variable domain: GAGVSQSPRYKVAKRGQDVALRCDPISGHVSLFWYQQALGQGPEFLTYFQNEAQLDKSGLPSDRFFAERPEGSVSTLKIQRTQQEDSAVYLCASSSDNYEKLFFGSGTQLSVL.

This clone was detected a few times. The genes are TRBV4-1 and TRBJ2-1; TRBD2 might be the D (5 bases). The CDR3 loop spans 15 amino acids. The germline CDR1 and CDR2 sequences are MGHRA and YSYEKL. Trimming took 1 base from V and 5 from J, leaving 12 bases between them. CDR3 DNA: TGCGCCAGCAGCCAAGGAAGCGGTTATAACAATGAGCAGTTCTTC. It yields the protein CASSQGSGYNNEQFF.

This clone came up a few times. The V gene is TRBV19, the J gene TRBJ2-5, with 10 bases lining up with TRBD2. From germline, CDR1 is LNHDA and CDR2 SQIVND (reference sequence). CDR3 size: 16 residues. Trimming cost V 5 bases and J 6 bases; bases outside gene matches: 12. CDR3 amino acids: CASSATRLAGTKTQYF. DNA for the CDR3: TGTGCCAGTAGTGCTACTCGACTAGCGGGCACAAAGACCCAGTACTTC.

The chain joins TRBV7-6 to TRBJ2-2; 7 positions match TRBD2. Germline CDR1 and CDR2: SGHVS and FNYEAQ. The CDR3 has 17 amino acids. Germline trimming cut 4 bases from V and 4 bases from J; bases unmatched to any gene: 12. This CDR3 reads CASSSPLGGGSTGELFF. The CDR3 region has the DNA TGTGCCAGCAGCTCCCCCCTTGGGGGGGGTAGCACCGGGGAGCTGTTTTTT.